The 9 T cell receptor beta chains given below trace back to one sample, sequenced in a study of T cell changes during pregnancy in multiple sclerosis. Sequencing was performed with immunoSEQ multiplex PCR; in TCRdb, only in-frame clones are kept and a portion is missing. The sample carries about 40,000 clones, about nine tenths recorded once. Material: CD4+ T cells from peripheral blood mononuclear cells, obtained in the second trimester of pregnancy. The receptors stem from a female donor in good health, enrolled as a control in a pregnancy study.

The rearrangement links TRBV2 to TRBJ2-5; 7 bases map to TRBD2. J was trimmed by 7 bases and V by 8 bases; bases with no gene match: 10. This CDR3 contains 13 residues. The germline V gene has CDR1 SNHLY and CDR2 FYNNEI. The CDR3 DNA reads TGTGCCAGCGGGGGGGGAGCCTTGGGGACCCAGTACTTC. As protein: CASGGGALGTQYF. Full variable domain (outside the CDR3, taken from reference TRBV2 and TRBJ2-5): EPEVTQTPSHQVTQMGQEVILRCVPISNHLYFYWYRQILGQKVEFLVSFYNNEISEKSEIFDDQFSVERPDGSNFTLKIRSTKLEDSAMYFCASGGGALGTQYFGPGTRLLVL.

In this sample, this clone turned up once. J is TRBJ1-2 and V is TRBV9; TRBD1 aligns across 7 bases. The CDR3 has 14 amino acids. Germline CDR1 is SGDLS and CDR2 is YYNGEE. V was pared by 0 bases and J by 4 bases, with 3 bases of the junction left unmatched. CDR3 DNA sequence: TGTGCCAGCAGCGTAGCTGGGGACAGCTATGGCTACACCTTC. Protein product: CASSVAGDSYGYTF.

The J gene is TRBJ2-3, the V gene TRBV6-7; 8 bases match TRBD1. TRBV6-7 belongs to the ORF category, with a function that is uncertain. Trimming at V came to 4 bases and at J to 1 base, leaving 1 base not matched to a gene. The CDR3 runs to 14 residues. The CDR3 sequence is CASSSRGRTDTQYF. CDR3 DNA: TGTGCCAGCAGTTCCAGGGGGCGCACAGATACGCAGTATTTT.

CDR3 residues: CATSKGGGTDTQYF. The CDR3 nucleotides are TGTGCCACCAGCAAAGGGGGGGGCACAGATACGCAGTATTTT. This rearrangement joins TRBV15 to TRBJ2-3; D may be TRBD2 (7 bases). The V gene lost 4 bases and the J gene lost 1 base, with 9 bases spanning the gap. This CDR3 has 14 amino acids. Germline values: CDR1 LNHNV, CDR2 YYDKDF (reference sequence).

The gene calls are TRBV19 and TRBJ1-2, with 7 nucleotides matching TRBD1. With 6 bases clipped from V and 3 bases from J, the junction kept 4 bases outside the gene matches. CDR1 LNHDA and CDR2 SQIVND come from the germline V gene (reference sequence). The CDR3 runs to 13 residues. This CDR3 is CASRTGQDYGYTF. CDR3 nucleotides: TGTGCCAGTAGGACAGGACAGGACTATGGCTACACCTTC.

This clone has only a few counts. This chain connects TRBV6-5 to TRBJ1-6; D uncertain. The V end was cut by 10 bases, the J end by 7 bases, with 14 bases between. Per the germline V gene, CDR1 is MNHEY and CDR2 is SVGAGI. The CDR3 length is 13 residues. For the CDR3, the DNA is TGTGCCACCCGACCGGGGTTCAATTCACCCCTCCACTTT. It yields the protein CATRPGFNSPLHF.

The CDR3 reads CASRELARTQYF. As DNA, the CDR3 is TGTGCCAGCAGGGAACTAGCTCGTACGCAGTATTTT. This rearrangement joins TRBV6-1 to TRBJ2-3, with D perhaps TRBD2 (6 bases). The V end was cut by 6 bases, the J end by 8 bases, with 12 bases between. This CDR3 has 12 amino acids. CDR1 MNHNS and CDR2 SASEGT come from the germline V gene.

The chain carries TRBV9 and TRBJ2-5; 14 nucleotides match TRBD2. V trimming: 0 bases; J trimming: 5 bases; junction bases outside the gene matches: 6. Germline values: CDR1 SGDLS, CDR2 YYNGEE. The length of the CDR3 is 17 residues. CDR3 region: CASSVGPGLAGVETQYF. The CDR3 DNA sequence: TGTGCCAGCAGCGTAGGTCCGGGACTAGCGGGAGTGGAGACCCAGTACTTC.

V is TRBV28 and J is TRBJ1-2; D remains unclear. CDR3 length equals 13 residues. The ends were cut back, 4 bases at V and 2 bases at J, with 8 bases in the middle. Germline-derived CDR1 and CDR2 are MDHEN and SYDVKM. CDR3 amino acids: CASSWVGNYGYTF. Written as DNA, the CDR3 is TGTGCCAGCAGTTGGGTCGGGAACTATGGCTACACCTTC.